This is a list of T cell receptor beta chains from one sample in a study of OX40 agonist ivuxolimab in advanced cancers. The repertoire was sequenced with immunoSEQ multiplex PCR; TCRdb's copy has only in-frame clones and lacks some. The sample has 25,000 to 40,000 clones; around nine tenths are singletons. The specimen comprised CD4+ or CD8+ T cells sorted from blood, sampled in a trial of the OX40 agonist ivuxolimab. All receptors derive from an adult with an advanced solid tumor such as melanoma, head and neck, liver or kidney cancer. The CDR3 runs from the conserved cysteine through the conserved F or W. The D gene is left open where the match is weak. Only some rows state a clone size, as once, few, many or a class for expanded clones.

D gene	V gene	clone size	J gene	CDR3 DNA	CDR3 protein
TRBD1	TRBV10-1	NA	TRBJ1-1	TGCGCCAGCAGTGAGTCGGACAGGACTGAAGCTTTCTTT	CASSESDRTEAFF
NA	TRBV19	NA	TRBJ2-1	TGTGCCAGTAGTATAGATGGGGGACCCCGAACCTATCCTTATGAGCAGTTCTTC	CASSIDGGPRTYPYEQFF
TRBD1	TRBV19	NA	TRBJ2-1	TGTGCCAGTAGTTTCCGGGACAGCTCCTACAATGAGCAGTTCTTC	CASSFRDSSYNEQFF
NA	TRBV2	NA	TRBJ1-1	TGTGCCAGCAGTGAAGACAGGGTAGCGTACACTGAAGCTTTCTTT	CASSEDRVAYTEAFF
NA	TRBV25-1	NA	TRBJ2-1	TGTGCCAGCAGTGAAGGCTCTAGTATGTTTAATGAGCAGTTCTTC	CASSEGSSMFNEQFF
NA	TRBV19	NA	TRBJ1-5	TGTGCCAGTAGTATGCCGTGGGATTTCGGGAGCAATCAGCCCCAGCATTTT	CASSMPWDFGSNQPQHF
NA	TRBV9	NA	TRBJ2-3	TGTGCCAGCAGCGTAGAATCCCTCCAGCGCTCCGGAGATACGCAGTATTTT	CASSVESLQRSGDTQYF
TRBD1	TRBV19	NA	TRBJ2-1	TGTGCCAGTAGTATGACAGGGGTCATCAATGAGCAGTTCTTC	CASSMTGVINEQFF
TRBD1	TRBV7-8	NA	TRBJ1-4	TGTGCCAGCAGCCCCTCTAAGGGACAGGGTGATTGGGCTAATGAAAAACTGTTTTTT	CASSPSKGQGDWANEKLFF
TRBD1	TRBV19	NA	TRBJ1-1	TGTGCCAGTAGTATTGCCCCCGTAGGGACAGGGGGTACTGAAGCTTTCTTT	CASSIAPVGTGGTEAFF
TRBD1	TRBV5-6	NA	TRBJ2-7	TGTGCCAGCAGCTCGACAGGGCCCTACGAGCAGTACTTC	CASSSTGPYEQYF
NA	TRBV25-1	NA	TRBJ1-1	TGTGCCAGCAGTGAATTTGACGAGAACACTGAAGCTTTCTTT	CASSEFDENTEAFF
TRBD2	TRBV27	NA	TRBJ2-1	TGTGCCAGCAGTTTATCTGCTAGCGGCGAGCAGTTCTTC	CASSLSASGEQFF
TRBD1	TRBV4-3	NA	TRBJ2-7	TGCGCCAGCAGCCAAGACCCCGACAGGGGCCTCTCCTACGAGCAGTACTTC	CASSQDPDRGLSYEQYF
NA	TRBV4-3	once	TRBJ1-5	TGCGCCAGCAGCCAAGATAGGGGTGGGCAGCCCCAGCATTTT	CASSQDRGGQPQHF
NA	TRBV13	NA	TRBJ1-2	TGTGCCAGCAGCTTAACAGGGAACTATGGCTACACCTTC	CASSLTGNYGYTF
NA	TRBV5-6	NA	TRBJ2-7	TGTGCCAGCAGCTCGGGCAGGAGCTACGAGCAGTACTTC	CASSSGRSYEQYF
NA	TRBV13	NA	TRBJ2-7	TGTGCCAGCAGCACCGGACAGCAGAACTACGAGCAGTACTTC	CASSTGQQNYEQYF
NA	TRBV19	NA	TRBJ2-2	TGTGCCAGTAGTATATGGGGTGGTGATTTAGAGGAGCTGTTTTTT	CASSIWGGDLEELFF
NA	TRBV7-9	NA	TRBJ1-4	TGTGCCAGCAGCTTAGCGCTAGGGAAGCGGGAAAAACTGTTTTTT	CASSLALGKREKLFF
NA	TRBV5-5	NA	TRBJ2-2	TGTGCCAGCAGTTCTTGGAGTGGAGGGGAGCTGTTTTTT	CASSSWSGGELFF
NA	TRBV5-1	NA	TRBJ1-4	TGCGCCAGCAGCTTGACCGAACCTTTTAATGAAAAACTGTTTTTT	CASSLTEPFNEKLFF
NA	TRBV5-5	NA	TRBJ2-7	TGTGCCAGCAGCTTGGAAGGGTCCTACGAGCAGTACTTC	CASSLEGSYEQYF
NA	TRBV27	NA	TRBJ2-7	TGTGCCAGCAGTTTTCACCAGGGTCCACGCAGCAACTACGAGCAGTACTTC	CASSFHQGPRSNYEQYF
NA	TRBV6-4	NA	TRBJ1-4	TGTGCCATCACAGGGAGAATCTCGAGACCAGCAACTAATGAAAAACTGTTTTTT	CAITGRISRPATNEKLFF
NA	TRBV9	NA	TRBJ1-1	TGTGCCAGCAGCGTGACAGCGTCGTTGAACACTGAAGCTTTCTTT	CASSVTASLNTEAFF
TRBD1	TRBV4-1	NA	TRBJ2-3	TGCGCCAGCAAGTTCCGGGACAGTATCACAGATACGCAGTATTTT	CASKFRDSITDTQYF
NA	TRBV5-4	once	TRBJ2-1	TGTGCCAGCAGCGACCTAGGGAATGAGCAGTTCTTC	CASSDLGNEQFF
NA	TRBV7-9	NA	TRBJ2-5	TGTGCCAGCAGCTCACCCTGGGATAACCAAGAGACCCAGTACTTC	CASSSPWDNQETQYF